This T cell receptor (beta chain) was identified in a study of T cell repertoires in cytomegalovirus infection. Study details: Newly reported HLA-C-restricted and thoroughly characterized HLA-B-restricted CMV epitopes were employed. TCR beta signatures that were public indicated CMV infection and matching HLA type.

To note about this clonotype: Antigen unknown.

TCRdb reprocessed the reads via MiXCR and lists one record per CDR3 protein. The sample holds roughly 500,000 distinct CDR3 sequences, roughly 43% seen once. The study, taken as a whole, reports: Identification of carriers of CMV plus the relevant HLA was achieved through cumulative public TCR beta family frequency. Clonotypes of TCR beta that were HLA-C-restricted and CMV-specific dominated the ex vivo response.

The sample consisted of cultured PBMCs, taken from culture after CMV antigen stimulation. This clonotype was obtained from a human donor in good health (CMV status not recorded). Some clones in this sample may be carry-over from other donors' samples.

DNA of the CDR3: TGCAGTGGCGTGGCGGGCCAAGAGACCCAGTACTTC. This translates into CSGVAGQETQYF. The chain links TRBV20-1 to TRBJ2-5; possibly TRBD2 for D (5 bases). V gave up 7 bases and J gave up 1 base, with 10 bases separating them. The CDR3 runs to 12 residues. In germline, CDR1 is DFQATT, CDR2 SNEGSKA (reference sequence).